These 15 T cell receptor beta chains came from one sample sequenced in a study of T cells in Graves' hyperthyroidism and ophthalmopathy. Researchers took RNA transcripts and amplified the TCR beta CDR3 regions from them. In the first-round RT-PCR of the TCR CDR3, the HTBI primer set was used. Using its own MiXCR run on the multiplex PCR reads, TCRdb lists one record per CDR3 protein. Of a few hundred thousand distinct CDR3 sequences listed, 46% were seen once; the top ten hold more than 7.5%. Specimen: peripheral blood or thyroid tissue (not recorded which). Receptors were obtained from a woman aged 18-29 years with Graves' hyperthyroidism.

This clonotype was seen many times. This chain links TRBV24-1 with TRBJ2-2; unclear D gene. The V and J ends lost 0 bases and 0 bases respectively, with 7 bases between them. This CDR3 comprises 16 residues. CDR1 is KGHDR, CDR2 SFDVKD, per germline. The DNA for the CDR3 is TGTGCCACCAGTGATTTGCGTCGGGCGAACACCGGGGAGCTGTTTTTT. Translating it yields CATSDLRRANTGELFF.

This clonotype was counted only a few times. This chain connects TRBV24-1 to TRBJ2-3, with no clear D. V was clipped by 3 bases and J by 1 base, with 7 bases between them. The V gene's germline CDR1 is KGHDR and CDR2 SFDVKD. CDR3 size: 14 residues. CDR3 nucleotide sequence: TGTGCCACCAGTGATAAGGCCCGCACAGATACGCAGTATTTT. It yields the protein CATSDKARTDTQYF.

In this sample, this clonotype turned up many times. The genes are TRBV19 and TRBJ2-7; possible D gene TRBD2, 6 bases. The CDR3 length is 13 residues. Trimming took 1 base from V and 7 from J, leaving 11 bases between them. The germline CDR1 and CDR2 sequences are LNHDA and SQIVND (reference sequence). CDR3 in amino acids: CASSIASAGEQYF. Here the CDR3 DNA reads TGTGCCAGTAGTATAGCATCCGCGGGGGAGCAGTACTTC.

The chain carries TRBV15 and TRBJ1-1; D is ambiguous. The CDR3 loop spans 12 amino acids. V lost 1 base and J 7 bases, leaving 7 bases between the germline ends. Germline V gives CDR1 LNHNV, CDR2 YYDKDF (reference sequence). Here the CDR3 reads CATSRGVFEAFF. The CDR3 bases are TGTGCCACCAGCAGAGGCGTTTTTGAAGCTTTCTTT.

V is TRBV7-6 and J is TRBJ2-7, with D hard to call. CDR3 length: 10 amino acids. Germline loops: CDR1 SGHVS, CDR2 FNYEAQ. Between the trimmed V and J ends, which lost 5 bases and 5 bases, there was a span of 4 bases. The CDR3 DNA reads as TGTGCCAGCAGCGAGGACGAGCAGTACTTC. Residues: CASSEDEQYF.

The CDR3 nucleotides read TGTGCCAGCTCACCACGGGGGGGGCGACCACAATCGGAGACCCAGTACTTC. Its protein product is CASSPRGGRPQSETQYF. The gene calls are TRBV18 and TRBJ2-5; possibly TRBD2 for D (7 bases). The germline V and J ends were trimmed by 1 base and 5 bases, with 20 bases remaining between them. This CDR3 is 17 amino acids long. CDR1 is KGHSH and CDR2 is LQKENI in the germline V gene.

This clonotype occurred many times. The chain carries TRBV29-1 and TRBJ2-5; no clear D gene. V lost 7 bases and J lost 5, with 14 bases in between. This CDR3 is 12 amino acids long. Germline CDR1 reads SQVTM; CDR2 reads ANQGSEA. The CDR3 protein is CSAESYRETQYF. The CDR3 nucleotides are TGCAGCGCCGAAAGTTATAGGGAGACCCAGTACTTC.

The CDR3 loop is CASGRSYNEQFF. DNA of the CDR3: TGTGCCAGTGGGAGGTCCTACAATGAGCAGTTCTTC. This rearrangement joins TRBV7-9 to TRBJ2-1, with D perhaps matching TRBD2 (6 bases). V was shortened by 9 bases and J by 1 base, with 7 bases between the two germline ends. This CDR3 has 12 amino acids. Looked up from germline, CDR1 is SEHNR and CDR2 is FQNEAQ (reference sequence).

This chain connects TRBV2 to TRBJ1-1; 9 bases are a match to TRBD1. The CDR3 spans 11 residues. The germline V gene has CDR1 SNHLY and CDR2 FYNNEI. Trimming cost V 6 bases and J 10 bases; bases outside gene matches: 3. The CDR3 loop is CASSPTGGAFF. CDR3 nucleotides: TGTGCCAGCAGCCCGACAGGGGGAGCTTTCTTT.

This chain connects TRBV2 to TRBJ2-6; 12 nucleotides match TRBD2. The CDR3 spans 19 residues. After removal of 6 bases from V and 3 bases from J, the junction contained 12 bases not matched to a gene. Germline values: CDR1 SNHLY, CDR2 FYNNEI. In DNA form, the CDR3 reads TGTGCCAGCAGGGGGAGACTAGCGGGAGCTCGCTTTGGGGCCAACGTCCTGACTTTC. Protein product: CASRGRLAGARFGANVLTF. Together with reference TRBV2 and TRBJ2-6, the CDR3 gives the full variable domain: EPEVTQTPSHQVTQMGQEVILRCVPISNHLYFYWYRQILGQKVEFLVSFYNNEISEKSEIFDDQFSVERPDGSNFTLKIRSTKLEDSAMYFCASRGRLAGARFGANVLTFGAGSRLTVL.

This clonotype was seen ten or more times. The chain couples TRBV6-5 to TRBJ2-5, with D possibly TRBD2 on 5 matching bases. Germline CDR1 MNHEY, CDR2 SVGAGI. The CDR3 has 12 amino acids. V lost 4 bases and J 5 bases, leaving 8 bases between the germline ends. This CDR3 is CASSFGKETQYF. CDR3 in DNA: TGTGCCAGCAGTTTCGGGAAGGAGACCCAGTACTTC.

Turning to this clonotype: The junction departs from the called germline gene at one end, perhaps through a read error. The chain has TRBV6-5 and TRBJ1-3, with 9 positions matching TRBD1. The CDR3 extends over 17 amino acids. Germline CDR1 MNHEY, CDR2 SVGAGI. The CDR3 nucleotides are TGTGCCAGCAGCCTCTCCAATGGACAGGGGCCTGGAGACACCATATATTTT. Translation gives CASSLSNGQGPGDTIYF.

Details on this clonotype: One base away lies a much larger clone, so this may be a sequencing read error. The chain combines TRBV7-3 with TRBJ2-7; 11 bases match TRBD2. J gave up 7 bases and V 7 bases, and 9 bases lay outside the gene matches. The CDR3 is 14 amino acids. Per germline, CDR1 SGHTA and CDR2 FQGTGA. The CDR3, as DNA: TGTGCCAGCACCAGCCTGCTAGCGGGAGGAGAGCAGTACTTC. Encoded protein: CASTSLLAGGEQYF.

For this clonotype: At one end, the junction sequence differs from germline, possibly due to a read error. The CDR3: CAGSFRGNEKLFF. DNA of the CDR3: TGTGCCGGCAGCTTCAGGGGTAATGAAAAACTGTTTTTT. V and J are TRBV5-4 and TRBJ1-4; TRBD1 is a possible D gene (6 bases). The CDR3 covers 13 residues. Per germline, CDR1 SGHNT and CDR2 YYREEE (reference sequence).

The chain carries TRBV19 and TRBJ2-7; 9 bases are shared with TRBD2. Germline CDR1 reads LNHDA; CDR2 reads SQIVND (reference sequence). This CDR3 contains 15 residues. Trimming removed 8 bases from V and 2 bases from J; junction bases left unmatched: 10. The CDR3 DNA follows: TGTGCCAGTGGGACTAGCCGTGACACCACCTACGAGCAGTACTTC. Its translation: CASGTSRDTTYEQYF.